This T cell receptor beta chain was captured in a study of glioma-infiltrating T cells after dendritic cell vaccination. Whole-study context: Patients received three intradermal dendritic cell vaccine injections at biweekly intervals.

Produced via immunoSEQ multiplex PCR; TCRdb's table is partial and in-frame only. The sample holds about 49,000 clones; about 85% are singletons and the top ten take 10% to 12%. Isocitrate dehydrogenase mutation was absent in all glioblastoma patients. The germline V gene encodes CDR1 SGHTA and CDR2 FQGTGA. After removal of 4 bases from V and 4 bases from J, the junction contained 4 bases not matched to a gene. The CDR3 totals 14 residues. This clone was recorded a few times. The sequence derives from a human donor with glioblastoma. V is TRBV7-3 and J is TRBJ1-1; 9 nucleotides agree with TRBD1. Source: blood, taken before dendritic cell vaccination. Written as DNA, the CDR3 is TGTGCCAGCAGCTCACAGGGGGCGGGCACTGAAGCTTTCTTT. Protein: CASSSQGAGTEAFF.